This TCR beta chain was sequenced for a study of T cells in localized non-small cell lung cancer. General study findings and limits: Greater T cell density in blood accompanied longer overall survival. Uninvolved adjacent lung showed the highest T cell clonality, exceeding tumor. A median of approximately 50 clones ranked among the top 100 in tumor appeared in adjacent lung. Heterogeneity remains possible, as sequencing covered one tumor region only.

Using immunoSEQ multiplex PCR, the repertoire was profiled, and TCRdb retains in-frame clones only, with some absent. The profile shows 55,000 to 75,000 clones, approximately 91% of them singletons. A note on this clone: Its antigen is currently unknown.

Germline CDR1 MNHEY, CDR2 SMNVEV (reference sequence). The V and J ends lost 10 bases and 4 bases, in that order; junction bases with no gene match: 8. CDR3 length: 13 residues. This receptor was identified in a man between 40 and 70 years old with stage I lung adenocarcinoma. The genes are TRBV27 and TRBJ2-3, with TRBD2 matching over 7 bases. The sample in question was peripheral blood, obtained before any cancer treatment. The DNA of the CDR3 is TGTGCCACCGCGGGGCTAGCGGCAGATACGCAGTATTTT. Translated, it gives CATAGLAADTQYF.